This TCR beta chain is drawn from a study of cytomegalovirus exposure and HLA in healthy donors. Study-level points and caveats: In vitro checks showed that a few CMV-associated chains really do target CMV antigens. Cytomegalovirus-associated TCR beta chains were listed, numbering under 200. The classifier, whose performance was assessed in both the original and validation cohorts, reportedly diagnosed cytomegalovirus status with high specificity and sensitivity. Most TCR sequences were uncommon, yet certain public TCRs appeared in many donors.

V lost 3 bases, J lost 4 bases, and 12 bases lay in between. Germline V CDR1 and CDR2: MGHRA, YSYEKL. The CDR3 length is 14 residues. Sequenced by immunoSEQ multiplex PCR; TCRdb stores in-frame clones only, minus some. The sample lists over 150,000 clones; around 83% were seen once. This clone was picked up a small number of times. Its target is unknown. The clonotype was recovered from a human donor in good health. Sequencing was done on a sample of PBMCs. The gene calls are TRBV4-1 and TRBJ1-1; D is unresolved. In DNA form, the CDR3 reads TGCGCCAGCAGCCAGAAAATCCCCAGCACTGAAGCTTTCTTT. It specifies CASSQKIPSTEAFF.